The clone carrying this T cell receptor beta chain was counted a few times. V gave up 4 bases and J gave up 5 bases, with 7 bases separating them. Germline V gene data show CDR1 as SGHDT and CDR2 as YYEEEE. CDR3 size: 11 residues. This table comes from immunoSEQ multiplex PCR, and its TCRdb copy is limited to in-frame clones, with some not included. The table has 75,000 to 100,000 clones, 82% seen once. The data were taken from a study of blood T cell repertoires in COVID-19. For the study at large: Italy, Spain and the United States were the sources of the convalescent and acute COVID-19 samples. T cells, B-cell-depleted T cells, or PBMCs provided the cDNA or gDNA that served as material.

The chain is built from TRBV5-6 and TRBJ2-7; no clear D. The specimen was peripheral blood. The origin of this receptor is a man aged 45-65 years with active or convalescent COVID-19. The CDR3: CASSNYNEQYF. CDR3 nucleotides: TGTGCCAGCAGCAATTATAACGAGCAGTACTTC.